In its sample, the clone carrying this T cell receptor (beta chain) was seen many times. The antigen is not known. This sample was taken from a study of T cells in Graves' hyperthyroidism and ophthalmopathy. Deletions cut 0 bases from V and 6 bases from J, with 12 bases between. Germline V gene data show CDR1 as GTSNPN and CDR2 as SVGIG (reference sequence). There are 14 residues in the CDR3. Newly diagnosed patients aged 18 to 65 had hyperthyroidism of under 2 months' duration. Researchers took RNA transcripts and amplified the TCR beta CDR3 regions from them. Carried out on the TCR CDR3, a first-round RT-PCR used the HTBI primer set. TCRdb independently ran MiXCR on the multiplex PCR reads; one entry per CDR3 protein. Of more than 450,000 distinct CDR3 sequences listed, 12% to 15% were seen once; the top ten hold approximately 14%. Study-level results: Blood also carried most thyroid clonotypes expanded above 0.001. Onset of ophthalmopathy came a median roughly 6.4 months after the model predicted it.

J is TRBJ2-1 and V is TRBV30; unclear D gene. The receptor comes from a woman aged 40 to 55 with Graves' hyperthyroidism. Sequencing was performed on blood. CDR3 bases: TGTGCCTGGAGTGTAGCTGAGACTTCCAATGAGCAGTTCTTC. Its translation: CAWSVAETSNEQFF.